The rows below give T cell receptor beta chains drawn from one sample of a study of CD8 T cells in ankylosing spondylitis. MiXCR, run by TCRdb on the 5' RACE reads, gives a single entry per CDR3 protein. The data show under 250,000 distinct CDR3 sequences, with 10% seen just once and 2.6% held by the top ten. Sequenced sample: blood, either unsorted or a sorted T cell fraction (not recorded which). The origin of the receptors is a male donor with ankylosing spondylitis or in good health (not recorded which). Each CDR3 is given with its conserved first and last residue. The order of the fields is clone size, V gene, D gene, J gene, CDR3 protein, CDR3 DNA. The D gene is left open where the match is weak. Expanded clones are given a class, and other clones once, few, many or no size at all.

many,TRBV4-1,-,TRBJ1-4,CASSRIGELFF,TGCGCCAGCAGTCGGATTGGGGAACTGTTTTTT
many,TRBV20-1,-,TRBJ1-1,CSAFGEGKDTEAFF,TGCAGTGCCTTCGGGGAGGGAAAGGACACTGAAGCTTTCTTT
many,TRBV20-1,TRBD1,TRBJ2-7,CSARQGAKQYF,TGCAGTGCTAGACAGGGGGCAAAACAGTACTTC
many,TRBV2,-,TRBJ1-1,CASSDPTWGSSTEAFF,TGTGCCAGCAGTGACCCCACGTGGGGGAGTAGCACTGAAGCTTTCTTT
many,TRBV20-1,-,TRBJ1-3,CSASPLPRTASGNTIYF,TGCAGTGCTAGCCCCCTCCCGCGGACAGCCTCTGGAAACACCATATATTTT
-,TRBV6-1,TRBD2,TRBJ2-1,CASSPSGGGSYNEQFF,TGTGCCAGCAGTCCTAGCGGGGGGGGCTCCTACAATGAGCAGTTCTTC
few,TRBV30,-,TRBJ1-5,CAWSLLGTEQPQHF,TGTGCCTGGAGTCTCCTGGGTACGGAACAGCCCCAGCATTTT
many,TRBV10-2,-,TRBJ2-2,CASSDRTGELFF,TGCGCCAGCAGTGACAGAACCGGGGAGCTGTTTTTT
few,TRBV2,-,TRBJ2-1,CASSEGRTNSYNEQFF,TGTGCCAGCAGTGAAGGGCGTACCAACTCCTACAATGAGCAGTTCTTC
many,TRBV10-3,TRBD1,TRBJ2-1,CAIRSGTGINEQFF,TGTGCCATCAGATCCGGGACAGGCATAAATGAGCAGTTCTTC
many,TRBV21-1,-,TRBJ2-7,CASPPGSYEQYF,TGTGCCAGTCCCCCGGGATCCTACGAGCAGTACTTC
many,TRBV5-1,TRBD1,TRBJ1-1,CASSWSGTGDEAFF,TGCGCCAGCAGCTGGAGTGGGACAGGCGATGAAGCTTTCTTT
many,TRBV27,TRBD1,TRBJ2-7,CASSPQGAWPREQYF,TGTGCCAGCAGTCCACAGGGGGCCTGGCCGCGGGAGCAGTACTTC
-,TRBV27,-,TRBJ2-3,CASSLTYRGTQYF,TGTGCCAGCAGTTTGACATACCGGGGTACGCAGTATTTT
few,TRBV30,-,TRBJ2-7,CAWSEAITYEQYF,TGTGCCTGGAGTGAGGCCATTACCTACGAGCAGTACTTC
-,TRBV30,-,TRBJ1-4,CAWSVQAGNEKLFF,TGTGCCTGGAGTGTACAGGCAGGAAATGAAAAACTGTTTTTT
-,TRBV20-1,-,TRBJ1-1,CSARDADGTEAFF,TGCAGTGCTAGAGACGCCGACGGCACTGAAGCTTTCTTT
many,TRBV4-1,-,TRBJ2-2,CASSQVGGAGTGELFF,TGCGCCAGCAGCCAAGTGGGCGGCGCGGGCACCGGGGAGCTGTTTTTT
many,TRBV6-5,-,TRBJ1-3,CASSSIASGNGNTIYF,TGTGCCAGCAGTTCGATAGCCTCGGGAAACGGAAACACCATATATTTT
many,TRBV10-3,TRBD2,TRBJ2-1,CAISAGIAGGLKFF,TGTGCCATCAGTGCAGGTATAGCGGGAGGCCTGAAGTTCTTC
few,TRBV11-2,-,TRBJ2-7,CASSFPGGSSYEQYF,TGTGCCAGCAGCTTCCCCGGTGGGAGCTCCTACGAGCAGTACTTC
many,TRBV2,-,TRBJ2-7,CASLVSSYEQYF,TGTGCCAGCTTAGTGAGCTCCTACGAGCAGTACTTC
few,TRBV7-2,TRBD2,TRBJ2-1,CASSLVGLANNEQFF,TGTGCCAGCAGCTTAGTTGGACTAGCCAACAATGAGCAGTTCTTC
many,TRBV12-3/TRBV12-4,TRBD1,TRBJ1-2,CASSLRPGQGSYGYTF,TGTGCCAGCAGTTTACGGCCGGGACAGGGAAGCTATGGCTACACCTTC
many,TRBV5-1,-,TRBJ2-7,CASSLDLDEQYF,TGCGCCAGCAGCCTCGACCTGGACGAGCAGTACTTC
few,TRBV29-1,TRBD2,TRBJ2-7,CSVQTLGLAAYEQYF,TGCAGCGTTCAAACTCTGGGTCTAGCGGCCTACGAGCAGTACTTC
many,TRBV7-9,-,TRBJ1-2,CASSLATVNYGYTF,TGTGCCAGCAGCTTAGCGACGGTTAACTATGGCTACACCTTC
many,TRBV2,TRBD2,TRBJ2-1,CASSEASGRGNEQFF,TGTGCCAGCAGTGAAGCGAGCGGGAGGGGCAATGAGCAGTTCTTC
many,TRBV6-2/TRBV6-3,-,TRBJ2-1,CASSYGGVYNEQFF,TGTGCCAGCAGTTACGGGGGTGTTTACAATGAGCAGTTCTTC
many,TRBV20-1,TRBD1,TRBJ1-1,CSASHRGTEAFF,TGCAGTGCTAGCCACAGGGGAACTGAAGCTTTCTTT
many,TRBV30,-,TRBJ2-7,CAWTRDSYEQYF,TGTGCCTGGACCAGAGACTCCTACGAGCAGTACTTC
many,TRBV30,-,TRBJ1-5,CAWSVGLTSNQPQHF,TGTGCCTGGAGCGTTGGACTGACCAGCAATCAGCCCCAGCATTTT
few,TRBV5-4,-,TRBJ2-1,CASSGQLPSSYNEQFF,TGTGCCAGCAGCGGACAACTACCGAGCTCCTACAATGAGCAGTTCTTC
many,TRBV28,-,TRBJ1-1,CASSSWGDTEAFF,TGTGCCAGCAGTTCATGGGGGGACACTGAAGCTTTCTTT
few,TRBV12-3/TRBV12-4,-,TRBJ2-1,CASSTEGGGFEQFF,TGTGCCAGCAGTACCGAGGGGGGTGGGTTTGAGCAGTTCTTC
many,TRBV15,-,TRBJ1-5,CATRGDSNQPQHF,TGTGCCACCAGGGGAGATAGCAATCAGCCCCAGCATTTT
many,TRBV28,-,TRBJ2-3,CASSYPLTEGDTQYF,TGTGCCAGCAGTTATCCTTTGACGGAAGGGGATACGCAGTATTTT
-,TRBV12-3/TRBV12-4,-,TRBJ2-3,CASSFRDSLPDTQYF,TGTGCCAGCAGTTTCAGGGACTCTCTACCGGATACGCAGTATTTT
many,TRBV20-1,-,TRBJ1-2,CSARGAGSGNGYTF,TGCAGTGCTAGAGGGGCAGGGAGTGGGAATGGCTACACCTTC
many,TRBV2,TRBD2,TRBJ2-1,CASSEGQLAGVYNEQFF,TGTGCCAGCAGTGAAGGCCAACTAGCGGGGGTTTACAATGAGCAGTTCTTC
many,TRBV20-1,-,TRBJ2-2,CSAGGGNTGELFF,TGCAGTGCTGGGGGCGGGAACACCGGGGAGCTGTTTTTT
few,TRBV6-5,-,TRBJ1-1,CASRWDDGKAFF,TGTGCCAGCAGGTGGGACGACGGGAAAGCTTTCTTT
many,TRBV15,-,TRBJ2-2,CATSREGGGELFF,TGTGCCACCAGCAGAGAAGGCGGGGGGGAGCTGTTTTTT
many,TRBV20-1,-,TRBJ1-5,CSAREGGAGAYQPQHF,TGCAGTGCTAGAGAGGGTGGGGCCGGCGCTTATCAGCCCCAGCATTTT
many,TRBV27,TRBD1,TRBJ2-5,CASRSEGAEGQTQYF,TGTGCCAGCAGAAGCGAGGGGGCAGAGGGGCAGACCCAGTACTTC
many,TRBV5-5,-,TRBJ1-4,CASSQGLATNEKLFF,TGTGCCAGCAGCCAAGGACTCGCAACTAATGAAAAACTGTTTTTT
many,TRBV6-1,TRBD1,TRBJ1-5,CASRHQGASNQPQHF,TGTGCCAGCAGACACCAGGGGGCAAGCAATCAGCCCCAGCATTTT
many,TRBV7-9,-,TRBJ1-2,CASSSTYGGYTF,TGTGCCAGCAGCTCAACCTACGGCGGCTACACCTTC
few,TRBV19,-,TRBJ1-1,CASIGSQGYNTEAFF,TGTGCCAGTATCGGGTCCCAAGGGTACAACACTGAAGCTTTCTTT
-,TRBV15,-,TRBJ2-7,CATSRSNSYEQYF,TGTGCCACCAGCAGATCTAACTCCTACGAGCAGTACTTC
many,TRBV7-2,-,TRBJ1-4,CASSTDISTNEKLFF,TGTGCCAGCAGCACGGACATATCAACTAATGAAAAACTGTTTTTT
many,TRBV10-3,TRBD1,TRBJ2-3,CAISETGTGFRDTQYF,TGTGCCATCAGTGAAACCGGGACAGGGTTTAGAGATACGCAGTATTTT
many,TRBV2,-,TRBJ2-3,CASSIQGDADTQYF,TGTGCCAGCAGCATACAGGGAGACGCAGATACGCAGTATTTT
many,TRBV3-1,TRBD1,TRBJ1-4,CASSVQGATNEKLFF,TGTGCCAGCAGCGTTCAGGGGGCGACTAATGAAAAACTGTTTTTT
many,TRBV5-1,-,TRBJ2-7,CASSLADSAYEQYF,TGCGCCAGCAGCTTGGCTGACAGCGCCTACGAGCAGTACTTC
many,TRBV5-1,-,TRBJ2-3,CASSLAQTSSTDTQYF,TGCGCCAGCAGCTTGGCCCAGACCTCTAGCACAGATACGCAGTATTTT
many,TRBV5-6,-,TRBJ1-5,CASSLAGGRAHQPQHF,TGTGCCAGCAGCTTGGCCGGGGGCAGGGCCCATCAGCCCCAGCATTTT
-,TRBV29-1,TRBD1,TRBJ1-2,CSVGRGLIDGYTF,TGCAGCGTTGGCAGGGGGCTGATTGATGGCTACACCTTC
many,TRBV11-2,TRBD1,TRBJ1-2,CASSLGTGPYGYTF,TGTGCCAGCAGCTTAGGGACAGGTCCCTATGGCTACACCTTC
once,TRBV12-3/TRBV12-4,-,TRBJ2-3,CASSSSGTDTQYF,TGTGCCAGCAGTTCTAGCGGCACAGATACGCAGTATTTT